Detailed here is one T cell receptor beta chain. This record comes from a study of cytomegalovirus exposure and HLA in healthy donors. CDR1 and CDR2 from the germline V gene are SGHRS and YFSETQ. The CDR3 length is 17 residues. The germline V and J ends were trimmed by 3 bases and 3 bases, with 21 bases remaining between them. The PCR made use of 60 Vbeta and 13 Jbeta primers. The data were produced by immunoSEQ multiplex PCR, yet TCRdb's version contains in-frame clones alone and is incomplete. Here the sample spans around 150,000 clones, more than 80% being singletons. Specimen: PBMCs. J is TRBJ1-1 and V is TRBV5-1; D is unresolved. The TCR originated in a woman under 30 in good health and CMV-seronegative. CDR3 DNA: TGCGCCAGCAGCTATGTGTACCTAGCGGGGAAGGACACTGAAGCTTTCTTT. Translating gives CASSYVYLAGKDTEAFF.